This TCR beta chain was sequenced during a study of siplizumab effects on memory and regulatory T cells. Overall study results and limits: Suppressive function of proliferating Tregs from siplizumab cultures was not confirmed.

On this clone: Antigen: not known.

The germline V gene encodes CDR1 MGHDK and CDR2 SYGVNS. V shed 4 bases and J shed 5 bases, with 12 bases lying between them. The CDR3 sequence is 14 residues long. Here immunoSEQ multiplex PCR was the method, and the copy in TCRdb shows in-frame clones only, minus some. Of tens of thousands of clones detected, more than 85% appear once; the ten largest clones hold roughly 7.1%. This TCR was recovered from a human donor in good health. The source material was CD8+ T cells sorted from blood. The J gene is TRBJ2-4, the V gene TRBV25-1; D gene ambiguous. The CDR3 reads CASSGTSAENIQYF. In DNA, the CDR3 is TGTGCCAGCAGTGGCACAAGCGCCGAAAACATTCAGTACTTC.